One and the same sample provided the 14 T cell receptor beta chains below, sequenced in a study of response to subunit inactivated influenza vaccine (dated by TCRdb to 2017 to 2018). Libraries were prepared through RT-PCR. Sequencing was performed on an Illumina HiSeq 2500. In TCRdb, the public reads were trimmed at Q25 with fastp and aligned with MiXCR, with productive beta chains retained. Rows matching on CDR3 protein sequence are summarized as one entry with the most common DNA and genes. Counted in this sample were hundreds of thousands of distinct CDR3 sequences; about 25% of them appeared once. Around 2% of the sample goes to the ten largest clones. The source was CD4+ T cells sorted from PBMCs, collected around 5 days after vaccination. The receptors here all came from a man in his fifties or sixties who received an inactivated influenza vaccine. Donor details come from another sample of the same person, matched by shared clones.

This clonotype has only a few counts. The chain employs TRBV6-1 and TRBJ1-4, with 9 bases identical to TRBD1. The CDR3 length is 13 residues. Germline lookup yields CDR1 MNHNS and CDR2 SASEGT. Trimming at V came to 6 bases and at J to 7 bases, leaving 3 bases not matched to a gene. CDR3 DNA: TGTGCCAGCAGCAGGACAGGGGTTGAAAAACTGTTTTTT. This translates into CASSRTGVEKLFF.

The chain links TRBV7-2 to TRBJ1-4, with 10 bases fitting TRBD1. V lost 6 bases, J lost 7 bases, and 5 bases stayed unmatched. The germline V gene has CDR1 SGHTA and CDR2 FQGNSA. This CDR3 has 14 amino acids. CDR3 nucleotides: TGTGCCAGCAGGCCAGGACAGGGGGGTGAAAAACTGTTTTTT. Encoded protein: CASRPGQGGEKLFF.

J is TRBJ2-1 and V is TRBV20-1; D perhaps matches TRBD2 (5 bases). The V and J ends lost 6 bases and 1 base respectively, with 13 bases between them. CDR1 and CDR2 from the germline V gene are DFQATT and SNEGSKA (reference sequence). The CDR3 consists of 14 residues. The CDR3 sequence: CSARKSGSYNEQFF. As DNA, the CDR3 is TGCAGTGCACGCAAAAGCGGTTCCTACAATGAGCAGTTCTTC.

V is TRBV6-6 and J is TRBJ2-2; D is uncertain. Per the germline V gene, CDR1 is MNHNY and CDR2 is SVGAGI (reference sequence). This CDR3 comprises 13 residues. With 6 bases removed from V and 2 bases from J, the gap between germline ends came to 7 bases. The CDR3: CASRVANTGELFF. CDR3 DNA: TGTGCCAGCAGAGTAGCTAACACCGGGGAGCTGTTTTTT.

This clonotype occurred a few times. The chain is built from TRBV6-4 and TRBJ2-3, with 7 bases aligning to TRBD2. Germline V CDR1 and CDR2: MRHNA, SNTAGT. The CDR3 extends over 14 amino acids. V dropped 0 bases and J dropped 4; count of bases not matched to a gene: 1. CDR3 protein: CASSDSTSPDTQYF. CDR3 bases: TGTGCCAGCAGTGACTCGACTAGCCCAGATACGCAGTATTTT.

This clonotype turned up a few times. The V call is TRBV20-1, the J call TRBJ1-1; D may be TRBD1 (5 bases). The V gene's germline CDR1 is DFQATT and CDR2 SNEGSKA (reference sequence). With 5 bases removed from V and 4 bases from J, the gap between germline ends came to 17 bases. The CDR3 spans 14 residues. CDR3 loop: CSAPPGPAVTEAFF. The CDR3 DNA reads as TGCAGTGCTCCGCCGGGGCCGGCGGTCACTGAAGCTTTCTTT.

The chain recombines TRBV10-3 with TRBJ1-5; maybe TRBD1 (6 bases). V was pared by 6 bases and J by 0 bases, with 12 bases between. The V gene's germline CDR1 is ENHRY and CDR2 SYGVKD. The CDR3 has 15 residues. CDR3 amino acids: CAISAGQNSNQPQHF. CDR3 in DNA: TGTGCCATCAGCGCCGGACAGAATAGCAATCAGCCCCAGCATTTT.

J is TRBJ1-2 and V is TRBV20-1; tentatively, D is TRBD1 (5 bases). Germline assignment: CDR1 DFQATT and CDR2 SNEGSKA (reference sequence). V lost 6 bases to trimming and J lost 8 bases, with 22 bases between them. This CDR3 contains 14 residues. CDR3 amino acids: CSASRPGAPAGYTF. As DNA, the CDR3 is TGCAGTGCAAGCCGACCCGGGGCTCCGGCGGGCTACACCTTC.

This clonotype has just a few counts. The gene calls are TRBV7-2 and TRBJ2-7, with a tentative D call TRBD1 (6 bases). V was trimmed by 5 bases and J by 3 bases, leaving 11 bases between them. The CDR3 contains 13 residues. Germline V gene data show CDR1 as SGHTA and CDR2 as FQGNSA. CDR3 sequence: CASSVRGDYEQYF. For the CDR3, the DNA is TGTGCCAGCAGCGTCAGGGGAGACTACGAGCAGTACTTC.

Only a few counts were recorded for this clonotype. In DNA, the CDR3 is TGTGCCATCAGTGAGGGGGCTAGCGGGGGATACGAGCAGTACTTC. As protein: CAISEGASGGYEQYF. The chain combines TRBV10-3 with TRBJ2-7, with TRBD2 identical over 10 bases. The CDR3 spans 15 residues. Trimming took 2 bases from V and 4 from J; bases not matched to a gene: 5. From germline, CDR1 is ENHRY and CDR2 SYGVKD.

In this sample, this clonotype turned up many times. The chain couples TRBV16 to TRBJ1-5, with D perhaps matching TRBD1 (5 bases). From germline, CDR1 is KGHSY and CDR2 FQNENV. V gave up 0 bases and J gave up 6 bases, with 9 bases separating them. CDR3 length: 14 amino acids. The DNA of the CDR3 is TGTGCCAGCAGCCAATCAAGGGGAAGTCAGCCCCAGCATTTT. Amino acids: CASSQSRGSQPQHF.

This clonotype was detected a few times. The chain recombines TRBV6-4 with TRBJ2-1; TRBD2 matches 8 bases. J lost 4 bases, V lost 5 bases, and 7 bases had no gene match. This CDR3 has 15 residues. In germline, CDR1 is MRHNA, CDR2 SNTAGT. The DNA of the CDR3 is TGTGCCAGCAGTTTTAGCGGGGCCCCTTACAATGAGCAGTTCTTC. This gives the protein CASSFSGAPYNEQFF.

This chain links TRBV6-5 with TRBJ2-5, with 7 bases aligning to TRBD1. Germline lookup yields CDR1 MNHEY and CDR2 SVGAGI. V was clipped by 2 bases and J by 9 bases; unmatched bases: 0. CDR3 length: 11 residues. The CDR3, as DNA: TGTGCCAGCAGTTACGACAGGGCCCAGTACTTC. The encoded protein is CASSYDRAQYF.

This clonotype was recorded a few times. The chain is built from TRBV7-8 and TRBJ2-2, with TRBD1 as a possible D gene (6 bases). The CDR3 totals 14 residues. The germline CDR1 and CDR2 sequences are SGHVS and FQNEAQ. Trimming left V 5 bases short and J 7 bases short, with 14 bases between. CDR3 sequence: CASSRRDKGGELFF. The CDR3 DNA follows: TGTGCCAGCAGCCGACGGGACAAAGGCGGGGAGCTGTTTTTT.